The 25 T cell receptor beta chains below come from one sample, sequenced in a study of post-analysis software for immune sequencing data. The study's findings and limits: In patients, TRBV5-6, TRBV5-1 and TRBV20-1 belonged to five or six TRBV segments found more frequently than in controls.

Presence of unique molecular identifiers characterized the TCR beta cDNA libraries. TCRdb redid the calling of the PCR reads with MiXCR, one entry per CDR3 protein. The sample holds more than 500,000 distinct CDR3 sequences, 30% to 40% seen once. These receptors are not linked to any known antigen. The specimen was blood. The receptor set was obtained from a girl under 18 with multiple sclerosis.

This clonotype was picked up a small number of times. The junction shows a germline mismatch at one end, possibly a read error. CDR3 DNA sequence: TGTGCCAGCAGCTTACGGGGCGTCGTCAATGGGCAGTTCTTC. Translation: CASSLRGVVNGQFF. The V call is TRBV7-9, the J call TRBJ2-1, with D perhaps being TRBD1 or TRBD2 (5 bases each). Germline loops: CDR1 SEHNR, CDR2 FQNEAQ (reference sequence). This CDR3 is 14 amino acids long. Looking up the rest from reference TRBV7-9 and TRBJ2-1 gives the full variable domain: DTGVSQNPRHKITKRGQNVTFRCDPISEHNRLYWYRQTLGQGPEFLTYFQNEAQLEKSRLLSDRFSAERPKGSFSTLEIQRTEQGDSAMYLCASSLRGVVNGQFFGPGTRLTVL.

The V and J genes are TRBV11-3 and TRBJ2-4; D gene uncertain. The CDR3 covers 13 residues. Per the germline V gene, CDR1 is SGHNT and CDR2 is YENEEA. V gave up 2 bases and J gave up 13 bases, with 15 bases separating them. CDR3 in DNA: TGTGCCAGCAGCTTACGTCCCGACGGGTCCCAGTACTTC. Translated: CASSLRPDGSQYF.

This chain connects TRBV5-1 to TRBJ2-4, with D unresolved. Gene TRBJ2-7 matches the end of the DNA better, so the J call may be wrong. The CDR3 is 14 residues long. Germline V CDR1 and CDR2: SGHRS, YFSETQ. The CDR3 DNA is TGCGCCAGCAGCTTGGAAGGGCCCTCCTACGAGCAGTACTTC. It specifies CASSLEGPSYEQYF.

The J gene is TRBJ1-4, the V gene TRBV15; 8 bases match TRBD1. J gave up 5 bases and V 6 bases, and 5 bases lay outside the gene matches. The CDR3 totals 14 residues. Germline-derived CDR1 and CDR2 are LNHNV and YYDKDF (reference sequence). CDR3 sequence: CATSPGQDNEKLFF. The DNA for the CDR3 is TGTGCCACCAGTCCGGGACAGGACAATGAAAAACTGTTTTTT.

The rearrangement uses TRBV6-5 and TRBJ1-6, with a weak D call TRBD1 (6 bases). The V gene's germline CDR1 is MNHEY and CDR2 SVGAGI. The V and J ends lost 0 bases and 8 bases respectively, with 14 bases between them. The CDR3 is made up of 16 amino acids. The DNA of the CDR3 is TGTGCCAGCAGTTACTCGGGATACAGGGCGGATTCACCCCTCCACTTT. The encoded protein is CASSYSGYRADSPLHF.

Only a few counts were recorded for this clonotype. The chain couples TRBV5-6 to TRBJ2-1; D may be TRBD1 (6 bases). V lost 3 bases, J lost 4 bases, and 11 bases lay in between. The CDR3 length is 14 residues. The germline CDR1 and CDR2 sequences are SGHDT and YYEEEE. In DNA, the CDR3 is TGTGCCAGCAGCTCCGGGGACACTTACAATGAGCAGTTCTTC. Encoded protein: CASSSGDTYNEQFF.

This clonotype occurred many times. CDR3 in DNA: TGTGCCGGAGACAGGGGGCTTTCAGATACGCAGTATTTT. Residues: CAGDRGLSDTQYF. The J gene is TRBJ2-3, the V gene TRBV7-9, with 10 bases matching TRBD1. Germline V lookup: CDR1 SEHNR, CDR2 FQNEAQ (reference sequence). CDR3 length: 13 amino acids. With V trimmed by 11 bases and J by 4 bases, 6 bases remained unmatched.

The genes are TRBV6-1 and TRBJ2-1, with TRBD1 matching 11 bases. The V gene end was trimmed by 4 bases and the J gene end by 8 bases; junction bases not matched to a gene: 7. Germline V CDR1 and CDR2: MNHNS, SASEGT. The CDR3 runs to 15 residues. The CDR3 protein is CASSVGTGGVDEQFF. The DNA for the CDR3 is TGTGCCAGCAGTGTCGGGACAGGGGGAGTGGATGAGCAGTTCTTC.

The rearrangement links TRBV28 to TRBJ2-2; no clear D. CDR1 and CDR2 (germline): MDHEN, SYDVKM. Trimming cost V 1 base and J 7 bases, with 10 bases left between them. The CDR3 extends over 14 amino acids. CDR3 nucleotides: TGTGCCAGCAGTTTATCTCCCCAGGTCGGGGAGCTGTTTTTT. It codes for CASSLSPQVGELFF.

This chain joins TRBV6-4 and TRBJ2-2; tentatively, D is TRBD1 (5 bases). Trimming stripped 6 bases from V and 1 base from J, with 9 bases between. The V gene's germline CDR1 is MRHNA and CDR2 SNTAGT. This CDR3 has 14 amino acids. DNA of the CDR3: TGTGCCAGCAGCCAGGGTTGGAACACCGGGGAGCTGTTTTTT. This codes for CASSQGWNTGELFF.

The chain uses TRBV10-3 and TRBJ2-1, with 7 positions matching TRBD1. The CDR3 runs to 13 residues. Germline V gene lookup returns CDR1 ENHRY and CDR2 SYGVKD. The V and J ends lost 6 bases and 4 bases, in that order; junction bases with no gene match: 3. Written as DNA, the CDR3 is TGTGCCATCAGCGGACAGGAATACAATGAGCAGTTCTTC. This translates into CAISGQEYNEQFF.

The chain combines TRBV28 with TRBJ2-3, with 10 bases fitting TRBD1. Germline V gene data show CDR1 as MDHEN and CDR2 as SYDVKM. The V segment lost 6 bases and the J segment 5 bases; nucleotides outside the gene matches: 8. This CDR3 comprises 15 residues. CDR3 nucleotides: TGTGCCAGCAGGGGGGACAGGGGATACGAAGATACGCAGTATTTT. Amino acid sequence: CASRGDRGYEDTQYF.

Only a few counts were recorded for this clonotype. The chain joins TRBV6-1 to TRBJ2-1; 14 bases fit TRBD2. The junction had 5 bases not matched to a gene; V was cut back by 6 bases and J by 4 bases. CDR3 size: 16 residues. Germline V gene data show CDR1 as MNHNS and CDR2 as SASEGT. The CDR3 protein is CASRLGTSGGYNEQFF. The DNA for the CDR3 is TGTGCCAGCAGACTCGGGACTAGCGGGGGATACAATGAGCAGTTCTTC.

In DNA form, the CDR3 reads TGTGCCAGCCTACATTGGGGACAGGGGAGCGGAGGCTCTGAAGCTTTCTTT. It translates to CASLHWGQGSGGSEAFF. The gene calls are TRBV7-9 and TRBJ1-1, with 10 bases lining up with TRBD1. There are 17 residues in the CDR3. Germline V CDR1 and CDR2: SEHNR, FQNEAQ (reference sequence). Germline trimming cut 8 bases from V and 6 bases from J; bases unmatched to any gene: 18.

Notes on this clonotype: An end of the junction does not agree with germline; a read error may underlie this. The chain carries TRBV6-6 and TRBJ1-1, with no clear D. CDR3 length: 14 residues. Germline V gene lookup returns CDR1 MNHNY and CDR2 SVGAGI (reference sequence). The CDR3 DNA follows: TGTACCAGCAGTTACTCGTTCCAACGGATAGAAGCTTTCTTT. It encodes CTSSYSFQRIEAFF.

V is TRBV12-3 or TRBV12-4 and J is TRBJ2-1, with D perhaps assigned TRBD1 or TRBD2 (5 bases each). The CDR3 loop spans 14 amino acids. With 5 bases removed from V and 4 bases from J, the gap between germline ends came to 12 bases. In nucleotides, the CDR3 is TGTGCCAGCAGTCTGGGACCTTTATACAATGAGCAGTTCTTC. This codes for CASSLGPLYNEQFF.

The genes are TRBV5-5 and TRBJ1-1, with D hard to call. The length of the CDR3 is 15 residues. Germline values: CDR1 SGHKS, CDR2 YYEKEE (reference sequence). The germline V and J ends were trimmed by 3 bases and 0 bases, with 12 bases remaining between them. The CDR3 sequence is CASSSPALMNTEAFF. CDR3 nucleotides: TGTGCCAGCAGCTCCCCGGCCCTGATGAACACTGAAGCTTTCTTT.

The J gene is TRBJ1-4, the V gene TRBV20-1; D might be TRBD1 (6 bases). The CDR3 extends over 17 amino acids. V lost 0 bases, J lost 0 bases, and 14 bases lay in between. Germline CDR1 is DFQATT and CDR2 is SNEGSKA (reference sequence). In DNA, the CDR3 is TGCAGTGCTAGAGATCGAGGGGGGACGGCAACTAATGAAAAACTGTTTTTT. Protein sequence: CSARDRGGTATNEKLFF.

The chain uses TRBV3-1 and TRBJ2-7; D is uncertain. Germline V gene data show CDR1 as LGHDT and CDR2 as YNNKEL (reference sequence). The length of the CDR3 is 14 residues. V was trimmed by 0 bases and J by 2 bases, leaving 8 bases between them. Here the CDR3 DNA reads TGTGCCAGCAGCCAAGATTTTCTCCCCTACGAGCAGTACTTC. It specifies CASSQDFLPYEQYF.

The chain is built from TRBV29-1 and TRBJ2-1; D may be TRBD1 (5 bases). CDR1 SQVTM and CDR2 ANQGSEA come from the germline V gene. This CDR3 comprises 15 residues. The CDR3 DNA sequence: TGCACCATTTCAAGCCGGGCAGGGTCCCCCAATGAGCAGTTCTTC. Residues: CTISSRAGSPNEQFF.

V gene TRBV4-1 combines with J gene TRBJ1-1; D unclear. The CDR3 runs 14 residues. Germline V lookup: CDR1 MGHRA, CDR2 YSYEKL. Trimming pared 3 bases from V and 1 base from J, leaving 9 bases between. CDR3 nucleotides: TGCGCCAGCAGCCAGTATTTCTGGAACACTGAAGCTTTCTTT. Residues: CASSQYFWNTEAFF.

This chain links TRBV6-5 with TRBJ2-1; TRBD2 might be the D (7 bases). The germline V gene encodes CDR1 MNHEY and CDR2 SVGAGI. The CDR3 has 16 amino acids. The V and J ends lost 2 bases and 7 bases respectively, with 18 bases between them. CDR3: CASSYGSGGLKNEQFF. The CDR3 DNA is TGTGCCAGCAGTTACGGTTCCGGGGGGCTCAAGAATGAGCAGTTCTTC.

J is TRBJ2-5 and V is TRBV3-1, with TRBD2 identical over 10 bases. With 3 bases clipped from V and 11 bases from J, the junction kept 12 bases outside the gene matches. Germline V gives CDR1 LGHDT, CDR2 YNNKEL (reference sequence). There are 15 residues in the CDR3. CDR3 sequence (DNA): TGTGCCAGCAGCCACCCGGGACTAGCGCCTATTGAGCAGTACTTC. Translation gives CASSHPGLAPIEQYF.

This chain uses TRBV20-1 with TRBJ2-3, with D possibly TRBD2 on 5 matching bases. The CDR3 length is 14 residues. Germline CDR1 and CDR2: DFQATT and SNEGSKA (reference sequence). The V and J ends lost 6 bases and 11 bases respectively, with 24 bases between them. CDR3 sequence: CSAAPARAVVGQYF. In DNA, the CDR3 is TGCAGTGCCGCCCCTGCGAGGGCCGTGGTCGGGCAGTATTTT.

The CDR3 DNA sequence: TGCGCCAGCCGCCTCATGACTGGGCGGATGGGAATCAACCGCCAAGAGACCCAGTACTTC. Translation gives CASRLMTGRMGINRQETQYF. The rearrangement joins TRBV5-1 to TRBJ2-5; D is undetermined. This CDR3 is built from 20 residues. Trimming cost V 7 bases and J 1 base, with 32 bases left between them. Germline V lookup: CDR1 SGHRS, CDR2 YFSETQ.